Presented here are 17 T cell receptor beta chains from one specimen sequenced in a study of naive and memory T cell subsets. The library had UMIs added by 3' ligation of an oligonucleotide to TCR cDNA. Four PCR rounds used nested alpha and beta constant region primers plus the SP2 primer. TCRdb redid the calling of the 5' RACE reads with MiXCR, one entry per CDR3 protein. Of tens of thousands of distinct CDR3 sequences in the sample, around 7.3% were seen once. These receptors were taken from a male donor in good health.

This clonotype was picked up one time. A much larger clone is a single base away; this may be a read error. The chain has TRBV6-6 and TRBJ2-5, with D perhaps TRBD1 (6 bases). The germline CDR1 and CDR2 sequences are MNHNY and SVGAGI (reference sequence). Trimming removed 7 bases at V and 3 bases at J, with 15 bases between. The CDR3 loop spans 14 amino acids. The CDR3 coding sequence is TGTGCCAGCACTAATGGGGGCTTCAAAGAGACCCAGTACTTC. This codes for CASTNGGFKETQYF.

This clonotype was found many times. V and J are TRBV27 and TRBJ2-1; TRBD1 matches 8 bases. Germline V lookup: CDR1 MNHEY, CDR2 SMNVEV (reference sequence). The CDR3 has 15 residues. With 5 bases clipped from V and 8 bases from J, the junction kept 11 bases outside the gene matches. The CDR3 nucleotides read TGTGCCAGCAGTAATCAGGGGGCAACTTCGGATGAGCAGTTCTTC. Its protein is CASSNQGATSDEQFF.

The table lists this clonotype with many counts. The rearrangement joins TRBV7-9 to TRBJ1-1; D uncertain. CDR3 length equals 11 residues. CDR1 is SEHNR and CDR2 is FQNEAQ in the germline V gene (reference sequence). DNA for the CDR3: TGTGGAATAGGAATGAACACTGAAGCTTTCTTT. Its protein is CGIGMNTEAFF.

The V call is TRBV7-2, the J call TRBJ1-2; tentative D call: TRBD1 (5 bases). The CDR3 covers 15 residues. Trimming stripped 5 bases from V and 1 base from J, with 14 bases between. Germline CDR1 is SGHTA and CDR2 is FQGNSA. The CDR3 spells CASSAAGTVNYGYTF. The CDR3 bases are TGTGCCAGCAGCGCGGCCGGGACGGTTAACTATGGCTACACCTTC.

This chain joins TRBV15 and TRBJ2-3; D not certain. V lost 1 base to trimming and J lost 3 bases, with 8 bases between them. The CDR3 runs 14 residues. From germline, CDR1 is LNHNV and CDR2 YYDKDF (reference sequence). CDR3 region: CATSRGMGTDTQYF. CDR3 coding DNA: TGTGCCACCAGCAGAGGCATGGGTACAGATACGCAGTATTTT.

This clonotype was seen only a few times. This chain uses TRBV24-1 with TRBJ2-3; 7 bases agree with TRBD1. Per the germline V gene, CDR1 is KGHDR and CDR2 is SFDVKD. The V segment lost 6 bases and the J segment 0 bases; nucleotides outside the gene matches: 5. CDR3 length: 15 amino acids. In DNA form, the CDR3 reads TGTGCCACCAGTCCCGGACAGGCCAGCACAGATACGCAGTATTTT. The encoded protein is CATSPGQASTDTQYF.

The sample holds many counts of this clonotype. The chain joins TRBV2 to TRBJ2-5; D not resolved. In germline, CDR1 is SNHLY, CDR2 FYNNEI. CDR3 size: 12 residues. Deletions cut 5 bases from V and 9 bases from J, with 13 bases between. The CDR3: CASSLMAGPQYF. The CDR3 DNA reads TGTGCCAGCAGTTTGATGGCCGGGCCCCAGTACTTC.

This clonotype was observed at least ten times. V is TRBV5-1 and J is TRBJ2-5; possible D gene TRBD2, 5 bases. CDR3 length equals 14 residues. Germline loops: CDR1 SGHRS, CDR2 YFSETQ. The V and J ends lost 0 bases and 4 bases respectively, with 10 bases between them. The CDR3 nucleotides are TGCGCCAGCAGCTTGGCCCTAGCCGGAGAGACCCAGTACTTC. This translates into CASSLALAGETQYF.

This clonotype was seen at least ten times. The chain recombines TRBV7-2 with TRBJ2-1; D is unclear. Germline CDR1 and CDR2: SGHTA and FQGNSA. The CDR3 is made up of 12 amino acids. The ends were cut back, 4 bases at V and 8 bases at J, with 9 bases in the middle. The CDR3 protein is CASSSSRYEQFF. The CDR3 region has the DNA TGTGCCAGCAGCTCGTCCAGGTATGAGCAGTTCTTC.

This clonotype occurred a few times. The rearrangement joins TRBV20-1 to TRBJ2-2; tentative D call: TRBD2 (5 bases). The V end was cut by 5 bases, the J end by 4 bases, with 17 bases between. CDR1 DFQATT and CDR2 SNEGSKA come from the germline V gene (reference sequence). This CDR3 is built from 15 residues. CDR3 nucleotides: TGCAGTGCTCCACCTCGACACGGAGGCACCGGGGAGCTGTTTTTT. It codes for CSAPPRHGGTGELFF.

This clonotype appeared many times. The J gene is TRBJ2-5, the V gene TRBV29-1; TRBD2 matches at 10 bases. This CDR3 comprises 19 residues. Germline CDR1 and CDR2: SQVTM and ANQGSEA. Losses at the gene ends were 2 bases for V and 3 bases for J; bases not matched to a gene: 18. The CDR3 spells CSVEHPAEERGGNEETQYF. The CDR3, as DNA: TGCAGCGTTGAACACCCCGCGGAGGAGCGGGGGGGGAACGAAGAGACCCAGTACTTC.

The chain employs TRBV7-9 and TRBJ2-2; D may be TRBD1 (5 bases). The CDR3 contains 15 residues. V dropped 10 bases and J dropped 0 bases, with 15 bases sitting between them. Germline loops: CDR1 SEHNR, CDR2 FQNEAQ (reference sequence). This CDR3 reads CATGEKGTNTGELFF. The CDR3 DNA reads TGTGCCACCGGCGAGAAGGGGACGAACACCGGGGAGCTGTTTTTT. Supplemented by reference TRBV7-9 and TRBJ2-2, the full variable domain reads DTGVSQNPRHKITKRGQNVTFRCDPISEHNRLYWYRQTLGQGPEFLTYFQNEAQLEKSRLLSDRFSAERPKGSFSTLEIQRTEQGDSAMYLCATGEKGTNTGELFFGEGSRLTVL.

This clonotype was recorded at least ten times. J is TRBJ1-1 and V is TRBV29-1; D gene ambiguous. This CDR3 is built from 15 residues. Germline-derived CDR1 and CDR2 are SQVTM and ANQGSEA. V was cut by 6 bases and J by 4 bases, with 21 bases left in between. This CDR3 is CSVSVLAEAGTEAFF. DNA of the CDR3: TGCAGCGTCTCGGTTTTAGCTGAGGCGGGCACTGAAGCTTTCTTT.

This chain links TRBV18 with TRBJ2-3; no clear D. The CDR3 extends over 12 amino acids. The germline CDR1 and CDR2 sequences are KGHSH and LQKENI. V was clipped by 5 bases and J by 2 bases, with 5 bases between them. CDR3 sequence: CASSGFTDTQYF. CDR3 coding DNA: TGTGCCAGCTCAGGGTTCACAGATACGCAGTATTTT.

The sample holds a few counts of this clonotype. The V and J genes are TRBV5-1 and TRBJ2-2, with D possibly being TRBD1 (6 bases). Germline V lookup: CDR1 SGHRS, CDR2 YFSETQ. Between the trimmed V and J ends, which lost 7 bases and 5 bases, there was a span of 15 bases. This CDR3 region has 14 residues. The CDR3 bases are TGCGCCAGCCAGCTACAGGGCGGGACCGGGGAGCTGTTTTTT. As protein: CASQLQGGTGELFF.

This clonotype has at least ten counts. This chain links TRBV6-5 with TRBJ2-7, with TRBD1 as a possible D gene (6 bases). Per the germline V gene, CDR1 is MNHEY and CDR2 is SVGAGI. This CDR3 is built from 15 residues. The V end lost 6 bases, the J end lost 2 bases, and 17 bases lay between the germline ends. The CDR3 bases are TGTGCCAGCAGGGGATTCAGGGGATCGACCTACGAGCAGTACTTC. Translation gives CASRGFRGSTYEQYF.

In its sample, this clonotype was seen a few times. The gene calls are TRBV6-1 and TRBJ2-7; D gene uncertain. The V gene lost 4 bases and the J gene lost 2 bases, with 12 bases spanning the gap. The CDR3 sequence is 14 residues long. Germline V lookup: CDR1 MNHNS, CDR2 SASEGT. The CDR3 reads CASSVHGNTYEQYF. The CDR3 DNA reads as TGTGCCAGCAGTGTCCATGGGAATACCTACGAGCAGTACTTC.